This TCR beta chain is drawn from a study of T cells in Graves' hyperthyroidism and ophthalmopathy. RNA transcripts served as the template for amplifying TCR beta CDR3 regions. HTBI primers were employed in a first-round RT-PCR of the TCR CDR3. Via MiXCR, TCRdb re-called the multiplex PCR reads, giving one row per CDR3 protein. The sample lists 300,000 to 400,000 distinct CDR3 sequences, roughly 18% occurring once. In its sample, this clonotype was seen many times. Uncontrolled infections, other autoimmune diseases, pregnancy or lactation led to exclusion of patients. Sequenced sample: blood. This receptor was obtained from a woman between 50 and 59 years old with Graves' hyperthyroidism.

CDR3 protein: CASSLSPGGGSDEQFF. The CDR3 coding sequence is TGTGCCAGCAGTTTATCACCAGGGGGCGGGAGCGATGAGCAGTTCTTC. The chain is built from TRBV27 and TRBJ2-1; maybe TRBD1 (8 bases). The CDR3 sequence is 16 residues long. Trimming left V 0 bases short and J 8 bases short, with 17 bases between. CDR1 is MNHEY, CDR2 SMNVEV, per germline (reference sequence).